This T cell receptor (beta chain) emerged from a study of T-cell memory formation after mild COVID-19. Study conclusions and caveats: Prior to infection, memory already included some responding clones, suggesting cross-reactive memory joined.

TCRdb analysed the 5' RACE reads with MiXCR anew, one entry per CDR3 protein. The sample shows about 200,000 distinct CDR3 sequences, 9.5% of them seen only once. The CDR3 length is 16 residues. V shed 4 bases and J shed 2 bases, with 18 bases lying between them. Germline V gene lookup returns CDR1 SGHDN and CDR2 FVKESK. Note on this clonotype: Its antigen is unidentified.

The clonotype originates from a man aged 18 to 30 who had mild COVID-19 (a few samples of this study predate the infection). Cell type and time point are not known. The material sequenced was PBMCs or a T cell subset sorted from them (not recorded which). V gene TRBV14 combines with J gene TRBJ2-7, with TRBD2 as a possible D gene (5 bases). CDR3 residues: CASSPTFGVGPYEQYF. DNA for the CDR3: TGTGCCAGCAGCCCAACCTTCGGGGTTGGACCCTACGAGCAGTACTTC.